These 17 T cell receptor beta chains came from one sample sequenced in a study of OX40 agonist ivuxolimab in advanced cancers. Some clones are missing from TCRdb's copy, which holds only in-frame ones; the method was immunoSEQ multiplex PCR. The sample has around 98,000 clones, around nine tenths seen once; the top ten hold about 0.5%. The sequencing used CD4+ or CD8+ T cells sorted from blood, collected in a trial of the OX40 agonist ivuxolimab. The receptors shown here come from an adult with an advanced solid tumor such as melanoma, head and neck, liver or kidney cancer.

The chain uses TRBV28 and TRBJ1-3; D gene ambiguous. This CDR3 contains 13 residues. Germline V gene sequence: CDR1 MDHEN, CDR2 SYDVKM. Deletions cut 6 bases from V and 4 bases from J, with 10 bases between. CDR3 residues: CASSVNAGNTIYF. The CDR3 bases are TGTGCCAGCAGCGTAAATGCAGGAAACACCATATATTTT.

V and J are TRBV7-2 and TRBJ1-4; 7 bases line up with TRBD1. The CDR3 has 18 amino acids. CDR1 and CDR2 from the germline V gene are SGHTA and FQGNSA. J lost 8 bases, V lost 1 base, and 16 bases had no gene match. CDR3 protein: CASSLGGQAMTMGEKLFF. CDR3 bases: TGTGCCAGCAGCTTAGGCGGACAGGCAATGACAATGGGGGAAAAACTGTTTTTT.

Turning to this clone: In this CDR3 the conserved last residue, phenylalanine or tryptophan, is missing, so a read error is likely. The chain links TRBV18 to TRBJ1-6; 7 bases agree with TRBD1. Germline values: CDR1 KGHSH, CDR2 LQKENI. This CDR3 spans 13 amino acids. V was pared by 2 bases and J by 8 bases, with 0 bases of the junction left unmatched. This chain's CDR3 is CASSPGTDSPLHL. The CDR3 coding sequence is TGTGCCAGCTCACCAGGGACAGATTCACCCCTCCACCTT.

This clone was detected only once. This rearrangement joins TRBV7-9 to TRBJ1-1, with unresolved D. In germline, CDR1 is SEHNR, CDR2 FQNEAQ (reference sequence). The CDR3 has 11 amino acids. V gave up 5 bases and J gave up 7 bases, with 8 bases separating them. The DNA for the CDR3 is TGTGCCAGCAGCCCCGGGCGTGAAGCTTTCTTT. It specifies CASSPGREAFF.

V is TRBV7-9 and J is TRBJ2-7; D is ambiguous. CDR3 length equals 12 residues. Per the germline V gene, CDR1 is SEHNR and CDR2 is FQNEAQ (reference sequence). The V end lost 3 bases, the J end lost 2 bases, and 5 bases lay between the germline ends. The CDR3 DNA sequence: TGTGCCAGCAGCTTCGGTACCTACGAGCAGTACGTC. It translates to CASSFGTYEQYV.

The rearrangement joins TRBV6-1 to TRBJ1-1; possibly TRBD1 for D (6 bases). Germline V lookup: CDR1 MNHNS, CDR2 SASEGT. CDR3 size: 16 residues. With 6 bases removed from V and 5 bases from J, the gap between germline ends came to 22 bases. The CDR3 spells CASRERPGGGHTEAFF. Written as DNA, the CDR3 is TGTGCCAGCAGGGAAAGGCCTGGGGGGGGGCATACTGAAGCTTTCTTT.

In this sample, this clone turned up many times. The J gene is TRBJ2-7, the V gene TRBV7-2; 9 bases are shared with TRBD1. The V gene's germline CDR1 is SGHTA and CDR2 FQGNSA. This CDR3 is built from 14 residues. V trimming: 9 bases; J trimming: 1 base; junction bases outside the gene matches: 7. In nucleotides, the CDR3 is TGTGCCAGTTACCGGGACAGGGCGTCCTACGAGCAGTACTTC. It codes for CASYRDRASYEQYF.

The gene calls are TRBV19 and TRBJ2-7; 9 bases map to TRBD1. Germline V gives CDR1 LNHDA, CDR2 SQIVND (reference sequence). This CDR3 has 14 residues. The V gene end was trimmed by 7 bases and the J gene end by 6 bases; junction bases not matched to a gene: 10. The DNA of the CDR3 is TGTGCCAGTATGATGAGACAGGGGGGAAGCGAGCAGTACTTC. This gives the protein CASMMRQGGSEQYF.

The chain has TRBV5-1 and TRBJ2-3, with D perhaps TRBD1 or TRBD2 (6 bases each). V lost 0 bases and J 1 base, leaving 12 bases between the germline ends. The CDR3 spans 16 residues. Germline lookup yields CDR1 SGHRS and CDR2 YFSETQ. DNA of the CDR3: TGCGCCAGCAGCTTGGAGGGGGGCCGTGGCACAGATACGCAGTATTTT. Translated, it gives CASSLEGGRGTDTQYF.

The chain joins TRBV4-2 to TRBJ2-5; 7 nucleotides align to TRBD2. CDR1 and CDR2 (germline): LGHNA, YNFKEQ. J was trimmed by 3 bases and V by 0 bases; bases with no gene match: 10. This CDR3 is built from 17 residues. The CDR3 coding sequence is TGTGCCAGCAGCCAAGAAGTAGAGGGAGGGAGGGAAGAGACCCAGTACTTC. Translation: CASSQEVEGGREETQYF.

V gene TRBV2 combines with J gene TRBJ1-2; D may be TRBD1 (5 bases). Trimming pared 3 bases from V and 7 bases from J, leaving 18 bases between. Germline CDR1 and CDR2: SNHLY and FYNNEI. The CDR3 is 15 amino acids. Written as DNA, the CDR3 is TGTGCCAGCAGTGAGTTCGGGGACGTAAGTTTTGGCTACACCTTC. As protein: CASSEFGDVSFGYTF.

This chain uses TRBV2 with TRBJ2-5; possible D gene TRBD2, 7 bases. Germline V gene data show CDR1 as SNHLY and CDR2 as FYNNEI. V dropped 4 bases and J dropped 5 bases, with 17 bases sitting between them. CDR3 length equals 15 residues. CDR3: CASSVSGGAGETQYF. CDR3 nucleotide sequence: TGTGCCAGCAGTGTTAGTGGGGGGGCAGGGGAGACCCAGTACTTC.

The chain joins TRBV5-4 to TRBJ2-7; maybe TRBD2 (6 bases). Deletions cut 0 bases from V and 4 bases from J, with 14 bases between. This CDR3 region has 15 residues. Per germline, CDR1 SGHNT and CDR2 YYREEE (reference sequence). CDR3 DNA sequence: TGTGCCAGCAGCTTGGTGGGAGGTCGGGCGTACGAGCAGTACTTC. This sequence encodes CASSLVGGRAYEQYF.

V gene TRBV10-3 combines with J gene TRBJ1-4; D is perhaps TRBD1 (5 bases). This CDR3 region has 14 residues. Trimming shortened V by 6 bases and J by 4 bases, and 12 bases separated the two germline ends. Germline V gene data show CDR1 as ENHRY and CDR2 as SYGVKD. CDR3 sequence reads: CAIRSADSNEKLFF. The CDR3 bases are TGTGCCATCAGGTCGGCAGACAGTAATGAAAAACTGTTTTTT.

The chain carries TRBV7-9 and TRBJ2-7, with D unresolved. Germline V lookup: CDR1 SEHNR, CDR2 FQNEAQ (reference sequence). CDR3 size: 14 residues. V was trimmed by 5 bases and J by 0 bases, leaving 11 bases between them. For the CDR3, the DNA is TGTGCCAGCAGCCCCGGTTCGGCCTCCTACGAGCAGTACTTC. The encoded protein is CASSPGSASYEQYF.

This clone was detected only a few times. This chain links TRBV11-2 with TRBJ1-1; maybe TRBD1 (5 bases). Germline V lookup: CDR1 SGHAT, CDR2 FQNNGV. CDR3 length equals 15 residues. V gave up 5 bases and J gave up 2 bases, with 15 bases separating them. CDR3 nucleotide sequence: TGTGCCAGCAGCAGGGGAGGAGGAAGAAACACTGAAGCTTTCTTT. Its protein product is CASSRGGGRNTEAFF.

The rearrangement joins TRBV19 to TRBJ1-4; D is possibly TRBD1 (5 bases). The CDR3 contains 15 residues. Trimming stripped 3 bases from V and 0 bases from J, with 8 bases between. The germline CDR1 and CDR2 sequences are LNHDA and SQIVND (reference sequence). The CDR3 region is CASSIGAATNEKLFF. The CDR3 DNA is TGTGCCAGTAGTATCGGGGCAGCAACTAATGAAAAACTGTTTTTT.